This T cell receptor (beta chain) was captured by sequencing in a study of OX40 agonist ivuxolimab in advanced cancers. Sampling times: baseline, cycle 4 day 1, cycle 7 day 1. The repertoire was sequenced with immunoSEQ multiplex PCR; TCRdb's copy has only in-frame clones and lacks some. The sample holds around 90,000 clones, 85% to 90% seen once. The V gene's germline CDR1 is SGHNT and CDR2 YENEEA. This CDR3 has 14 residues. V lost 1 base to trimming and J lost 4 bases; unmatched junction nucleotides: 2. The J gene is TRBJ2-7, the V gene TRBV11-3; the match to TRBD2 covers 9 bases. Source: CD4+ or CD8+ T cells sorted from blood, taken in a trial of the OX40 agonist ivuxolimab. The clonotype was recovered from an adult with an advanced solid tumor such as melanoma, head and neck, liver or kidney cancer. The CDR3 reads CASSLGSGRYEQYF. CDR3 in DNA: TGTGCCAGCAGCTTAGGTAGCGGGAGATACGAGCAGTACTTC. Using reference TRBV11-3 and TRBJ2-7 for the parts outside the CDR3, the full variable domain is EAGVVQSPRYKIIEKKQPVAFWCNPISGHNTLYWYLQNLGQGPELLIRYENEEAVDDSQLPKDRFSAERLKGVDSTLKIQPAELGDSAVYLCASSLGSGRYEQYFGPGTRLTVT.